A selection of T cell receptor beta chains follows, all from one sample in a study of blood T cell repertoires in COVID-19. The protocol was immunoSEQ multiplex PCR, while the TCRdb copy is restricted to in-frame clones and leaves out a portion. The table shows roughly 100,000 clones, with more than 70% occurring only once. Sequenced material: peripheral blood. The receptors were gathered from a woman of 80 years or more in a cohort sampled during active COVID-19. Each CDR3 is given with its conserved first and last residue. Each record gives: D gene, V gene, J gene, clone size, CDR3 DNA, CDR3 protein. The D gene is left open where the match is weak. Some rows have no size entry. The others give once, few or many, or a class for an expanded clone.

d_call: .
v_call: TRBV28
j_call: TRBJ2-7
clone_size: .
cdr3_nt: TGTGCCAGCAGCCAAATCTACGAGCAGTACTTC
cdr3_aa: CASSQIYEQYF

d_call: .
v_call: TRBV28
j_call: TRBJ1-2
clone_size: .
cdr3_nt: TGTGCCAGCGTAACAGGGTCTCGGGCCTATGGCTACACCTTC
cdr3_aa: CASVTGSRAYGYTF

d_call: TRBD1
v_call: TRBV10-3
j_call: TRBJ2-1
clone_size: .
cdr3_nt: TGTGCCATCAGTTATGCAGGGGGAGAAGTCAATGAGCAGTTCTTC
cdr3_aa: CAISYAGGEVNEQFF

d_call: .
v_call: TRBV13
j_call: TRBJ1-2
clone_size: .
cdr3_nt: TGTGCCAGCAGCCCCGGACCTAAGGGGGACACCTTC
cdr3_aa: CASSPGPKGDTF

d_call: .
v_call: TRBV29-1
j_call: TRBJ2-1
clone_size: .
cdr3_nt: TGCAGCGTTGTGGGGCCTTCCTACAATGAGCAGTTCTTC
cdr3_aa: CSVVGPSYNEQFF

d_call: TRBD2
v_call: TRBV10-2
j_call: TRBJ2-3
clone_size: .
cdr3_nt: TGCGCCAGCAGTGAGTTTAGATTAGGGCTAGCGGGGGGCCCTAGCACAGATACGCAGTATTTT
cdr3_aa: CASSEFRLGLAGGPSTDTQYF

d_call: TRBD1
v_call: TRBV19
j_call: TRBJ1-6
clone_size: .
cdr3_nt: TGTGCCAGTCGTACCGGGACAGATAATTCACCCCTCCACTTT
cdr3_aa: CASRTGTDNSPLHF

d_call: TRBD1
v_call: TRBV18
j_call: TRBJ2-7
clone_size: .
cdr3_nt: TGTGCCAGCTCACCACCGGGACAGGGCCCCTACGAGCAGTACTTC
cdr3_aa: CASSPPGQGPYEQYF

d_call: .
v_call: TRBV21-1
j_call: TRBJ1-4
clone_size: .
cdr3_nt: TGTGCCAGCAGTTCGGACAGGGGTTATGAAAAACTGTTTTTT
cdr3_aa: CASSSDRGYEKLFF

d_call: TRBD2
v_call: TRBV3-1/TRBV3-2
j_call: TRBJ2-5
clone_size: .
cdr3_nt: TGTGCCAGCAGCCCTTACCACCGGGACCCGGGGGGGACCCAGTACTTC
cdr3_aa: CASSPYHRDPGGTQYF

d_call: .
v_call: TRBV12-3/TRBV12-4
j_call: TRBJ2-1
clone_size: .
cdr3_nt: TGTGCCAGCACAAGGGCCCGAGGGAATGAGCAGTTCTTC
cdr3_aa: CASTRARGNEQFF

d_call: .
v_call: TRBV3-1/TRBV3-2
j_call: TRBJ2-5
clone_size: .
cdr3_nt: TGTGCCAGCAGCCGCCTGGTGAATGGGCTTCAAGAGACCCAGTACTTC
cdr3_aa: CASSRLVNGLQETQYF

d_call: .
v_call: TRBV19
j_call: TRBJ2-2
clone_size: .
cdr3_nt: TGTGCCAGTAGTCTAGACACGAACACCGGGGAGCTGTTTTTT
cdr3_aa: CASSLDTNTGELFF

d_call: .
v_call: TRBV6-1
j_call: TRBJ2-1
clone_size: few
cdr3_nt: TGTGCCAGCAGTGAGTACGGGATTCGGAATGAGCAGTTCTTC
cdr3_aa: CASSEYGIRNEQFF

d_call: .
v_call: TRBV18
j_call: TRBJ2-2
clone_size: .
cdr3_nt: TGTGCCAGCTCACCAACTAGCGGGGAGCTGTTTTTT
cdr3_aa: CASSPTSGELFF

d_call: TRBD2
v_call: TRBV6-6
j_call: TRBJ2-3
clone_size: .
cdr3_nt: TGTGCCAGCAGGCAAGCGGGGTCTAGCACAGATACGCAGTATTTT
cdr3_aa: CASRQAGSSTDTQYF

d_call: .
v_call: TRBV13
j_call: TRBJ1-1
clone_size: .
cdr3_nt: TGTGCCAGCAGCCTCCAACAGGGATCACGGACTGAAGCTTTCTTT
cdr3_aa: CASSLQQGSRTEAFF

d_call: TRBD1
v_call: TRBV6-5
j_call: TRBJ1-5
clone_size: .
cdr3_nt: TGTGCCAGCAGACAACCGACAGGGTCCAATCAGCCCCAGCATTTT
cdr3_aa: CASRQPTGSNQPQHF

d_call: TRBD1
v_call: TRBV3-1/TRBV3-2
j_call: TRBJ2-6
clone_size: .
cdr3_nt: TGTGCCAGCAGCCCCCCTCCCCGGACAGGTCAAGGGGGGGCCAACGTCCTGACTTTC
cdr3_aa: CASSPPPRTGQGGANVLTF

d_call: TRBD1
v_call: TRBV2
j_call: TRBJ2-7
clone_size: .
cdr3_nt: TGTGCCAGCAGTGAGGGACAGGGGTACTACTACGAGCAGTACTTC
cdr3_aa: CASSEGQGYYYEQYF

d_call: TRBD1
v_call: TRBV9
j_call: TRBJ2-7
clone_size: .
cdr3_nt: TGTGCCAGCAGCGTAACTGACAGGGCGGTTTTCTACGAGCAGTACTTC
cdr3_aa: CASSVTDRAVFYEQYF

d_call: TRBD2
v_call: TRBV3-1/TRBV3-2
j_call: TRBJ2-5
clone_size: .
cdr3_nt: TGTGCCAGCAGTGATAGGAGGGAGGGCCCCCAAGAGACCCAGTACTTC
cdr3_aa: CASSDRREGPQETQYF

d_call: TRBD2
v_call: TRBV9
j_call: TRBJ2-1
clone_size: .
cdr3_nt: TGTGCCAGCAGCGTTACTAGCGGGAGGGGGAGTGAGCAGTTCTTC
cdr3_aa: CASSVTSGRGSEQFF

d_call: .
v_call: TRBV29-1
j_call: TRBJ2-7
clone_size: .
cdr3_nt: TGCAGCGTATCTTCAGACAGGGGCGGGAGTGGTATTATCTTC
cdr3_aa: CSVSSDRGGSGIIF

d_call: .
v_call: TRBV10-1
j_call: TRBJ2-7
clone_size: .
cdr3_nt: TGCGCCAGCAGTGATGTCCAGGGCACCTACGAGCAGTACTTC
cdr3_aa: CASSDVQGTYEQYF

d_call: .
v_call: TRBV27
j_call: TRBJ1-4
clone_size: .
cdr3_nt: TGTGCCAGCAGTTTAGTACGGACAGATGAAAAACTGTTTTTT
cdr3_aa: CASSLVRTDEKLFF

d_call: .
v_call: TRBV9
j_call: TRBJ1-4
clone_size: .
cdr3_nt: TGTGCCAGCAGCTCAAGTCCCCAGGGCGGTGAAAAACTGTTTTTT
cdr3_aa: CASSSSPQGGEKLFF

d_call: TRBD1
v_call: TRBV12-5
j_call: TRBJ2-2
clone_size: .
cdr3_nt: TGTGCTAGTGGTTTGGCCGGGGACAGGGGGCGAAACGGGGAGCTGTTTTTT
cdr3_aa: CASGLAGDRGRNGELFF

d_call: TRBD1
v_call: TRBV28
j_call: TRBJ1-6
clone_size: .
cdr3_nt: TGTGCCAACGCAGGGGGCGCGAATTCACCCCTCCACTTT
cdr3_aa: CANAGGANSPLHF

d_call: .
v_call: TRBV30
j_call: TRBJ2-3
clone_size: few
cdr3_nt: TGTGCCTGGAGTGTACTCGCGGGGTCGGGTACGCAGTATTTT
cdr3_aa: CAWSVLAGSGTQYF

d_call: .
v_call: TRBV28
j_call: TRBJ1-1
clone_size: .
cdr3_nt: TGTGCCAGCAGTTTATTGGGCAGAAACACTGAAGCTTTCTTT
cdr3_aa: CASSLLGRNTEAFF

d_call: TRBD1
v_call: TRBV5-1
j_call: TRBJ2-5
clone_size: .
cdr3_nt: TGCGCCAGCAGCAGAACCGGGACAGGGTTCCAAGAGACCCAGTACTTC
cdr3_aa: CASSRTGTGFQETQYF

d_call: TRBD1
v_call: TRBV6-4
j_call: TRBJ1-6
clone_size: few
cdr3_nt: TGTGCCACCTACGGAGGACAGGGACCCCTCCACTTT
cdr3_aa: CATYGGQGPLHF

d_call: TRBD1
v_call: TRBV5-1
j_call: TRBJ1-1
clone_size: .
cdr3_nt: TGCGCCAGCAGCCCCGACAGGGGAACGAACACTGAAGCTTTCTTT
cdr3_aa: CASSPDRGTNTEAFF

d_call: .
v_call: TRBV4-2
j_call: TRBJ2-3
clone_size: .
cdr3_nt: TGTGCCAGCAGCCTTAACAAGGGGGTTCTAATCACAGATACGCAGTATTTT
cdr3_aa: CASSLNKGVLITDTQYF

d_call: TRBD2
v_call: TRBV6-4
j_call: TRBJ2-2
clone_size: .
cdr3_nt: TGTGCCAGCAGTGAAATAGCGGGGGTGACCGGGGAGCTGTTTTTT
cdr3_aa: CASSEIAGVTGELFF

d_call: TRBD2
v_call: TRBV18
j_call: TRBJ2-1
clone_size: .
cdr3_nt: TGTGCCAGCTCACTGCCTAGCGGGCAAGGCAATGAGCAGTTCTTC
cdr3_aa: CASSLPSGQGNEQFF

d_call: TRBD2
v_call: TRBV18
j_call: TRBJ2-7
clone_size: .
cdr3_nt: TGTGCCAGCTCACAGGGACTAGCGGGAGAGGGCGAGCAGTACTTC
cdr3_aa: CASSQGLAGEGEQYF

d_call: .
v_call: TRBV2
j_call: TRBJ2-5
clone_size: .
cdr3_nt: TGTGCCAGCAGTGAATTTGGCTACCAAGAGACCCAGTACTTC
cdr3_aa: CASSEFGYQETQYF

d_call: .
v_call: TRBV5-4
j_call: TRBJ2-1
clone_size: few
cdr3_nt: TGTGCCAGCAGCTTCCCTGGACAAAATGAGCAGTTCTTC
cdr3_aa: CASSFPGQNEQFF

d_call: .
v_call: TRBV29-1
j_call: TRBJ2-5
clone_size: .
cdr3_nt: TGCAGCGGTGACAGTCCGATCCAAGAGACCCAGTACTTC
cdr3_aa: CSGDSPIQETQYF

d_call: .
v_call: TRBV5-6
j_call: TRBJ2-7
clone_size: .
cdr3_nt: TGTGCCAGCAACAGGAACTACGAGCAGTACTTC
cdr3_aa: CASNRNYEQYF

d_call: TRBD1
v_call: TRBV3-1/TRBV3-2
j_call: TRBJ2-7
clone_size: .
cdr3_nt: TGTGCCAGCAGCCACCCGGGACAGGGCTACGAGCAGTACTTC
cdr3_aa: CASSHPGQGYEQYF

d_call: TRBD2
v_call: TRBV5-4
j_call: TRBJ2-1
clone_size: .
cdr3_nt: TGTGCCAGCAGGACTACCTTAAGGACTAGCGGGAGGGGCGATGAGCAGTTCTTC
cdr3_aa: CASRTTLRTSGRGDEQFF

d_call: .
v_call: TRBV19
j_call: TRBJ2-3
clone_size: .
cdr3_nt: TGTGCCAGTAGTGCTCGACAGGCCCCGATCACAGATACGCAGTATTTT
cdr3_aa: CASSARQAPITDTQYF

d_call: TRBD2
v_call: TRBV19
j_call: TRBJ2-3
clone_size: .
cdr3_nt: TGTGCCAGTAGAGGGCTAGCGGGGATCCCCAGGGGCACAGATACGCAGTATTTT
cdr3_aa: CASRGLAGIPRGTDTQYF

d_call: TRBD1
v_call: TRBV2
j_call: TRBJ1-3
clone_size: .
cdr3_nt: TGTGCCAGCAGCCCCGGGACAGGGGGCGCGTTCTCTGGAAACACCATATATTTT
cdr3_aa: CASSPGTGGAFSGNTIYF

d_call: TRBD2
v_call: TRBV18
j_call: TRBJ2-3
clone_size: .
cdr3_nt: TGTGCCAGCTCTGCAGCGGGAGCCGCCAAAGATACGCAGTATTTT
cdr3_aa: CASSAAGAAKDTQYF

d_call: TRBD2
v_call: TRBV7-2
j_call: TRBJ2-3
clone_size: .
cdr3_nt: TGTGCCAGCAGCTTAACTAGCGGGAGTGGGACCTCTAGCACAGATACGCAGTATTTT
cdr3_aa: CASSLTSGSGTSSTDTQYF

d_call: .
v_call: TRBV10-1
j_call: TRBJ2-7
clone_size: .
cdr3_nt: TGCGCCAGCAGTGGGCCGGCGGACGAGCAGTACTTC
cdr3_aa: CASSGPADEQYF

d_call: .
v_call: TRBV19
j_call: TRBJ1-5
clone_size: .
cdr3_nt: TGTGCCACAGACGCCAGGGGACAGCCCCAGCATTTT
cdr3_aa: CATDARGQPQHF